A single sample is the source of the 12 T cell receptor beta chains below, sequenced in a study. Treg sorting used a CD4+CD25+CD127-/low gate. Via MiXCR, TCRdb re-called the 5' RACE reads, giving one row per CDR3 protein. The data contain around 50,000 distinct CDR3 sequences, 26% of them singletons. Sequencing was performed on tumor-infiltrating Tregs sorted from the breast tumor. These receptors were obtained from a female donor with breast cancer.

This clonotype was counted only a few times. A much bigger clone sits one base away, suggesting this may be a read error. The J gene is TRBJ1-6, the V gene TRBV4-1, with a possible D match to TRBD1 (5 bases). The CDR3 sequence is 15 residues long. V was pared by 10 bases and J by 10 bases, with 23 bases between. Per the germline V gene, CDR1 is MGHRA and CDR2 is YSYEKL. CDR3 residues: CANTQSGGLRSPLHF. In DNA form, the CDR3 reads TGCGCCAACACCCAAAGCGGGGGGTTGAGGTCACCCCTCCACTTT.

This clonotype was detected ten times or more. The DNA for the CDR3 is TGCAGTGCTCGACAGGGGGGGGAAGAGATTCAGTACTTC. Its translation: CSARQGGEEIQYF. This chain links TRBV20-1 with TRBJ2-4; 9 bases line up with TRBD1. The V gene end was trimmed by 5 bases and the J gene end by 10 bases; junction bases not matched to a gene: 9. The CDR3 loop spans 13 amino acids. Germline V gene data show CDR1 as DFQATT and CDR2 as SNEGSKA (reference sequence).

This clonotype was seen a few times. The chain couples TRBV28 to TRBJ2-7; a possible D gene is TRBD2 (6 bases). The CDR3 is 13 amino acids. Trimming took 5 bases from V and 6 from J, leaving 14 bases between them. Germline assignment: CDR1 MDHEN and CDR2 SYDVKM. DNA of the CDR3: TGTGCCAGCAGTGTCGGGGGTCGGGGCGAGCAGTACTTC. This codes for CASSVGGRGEQYF.

The chain couples TRBV7-9 to TRBJ1-2, with D possibly TRBD1 on 6 matching bases. The CDR3 runs to 13 residues. The V gene lost 6 bases and the J gene lost 8 bases, with 16 bases spanning the gap. CDR1 SEHNR and CDR2 FQNEAQ come from the germline V gene (reference sequence). For the CDR3, the DNA is TGTGCCAGCAGTTGGACAGATCCCTCCGGCTACACCTTC. It encodes CASSWTDPSGYTF. The full variable domain, completed using reference TRBV7-9 and TRBJ1-2, is DTGVSQNPRHKITKRGQNVTFRCDPISEHNRLYWYRQTLGQGPEFLTYFQNEAQLEKSRLLSDRFSAERPKGSFSTLEIQRTEQGDSAMYLCASSWTDPSGYTFGSGTRLTVV.

This clonotype was seen more than once but under ten times. This may come from a read error, since a much larger clone is one base off. The gene calls are TRBV9 and TRBJ1-1; 10 bases line up with TRBD1. The CDR3 sequence is 17 residues long. V was pared by 4 bases and J by 3 bases, with 12 bases of the junction left unmatched. Germline V gene sequence: CDR1 SGDLS, CDR2 YYNGEE. CDR3 sequence (DNA): TGTGCCAGCAGCATAAGGGCTGGGGGACAGGGGTACACTGAAGCTTTCTTT. Translation gives CASSIRAGGQGYTEAFF.

This clonotype was detected only a few times. The rearrangement uses TRBV20-1 and TRBJ2-7; D gene uncertain. The CDR3 sequence is 13 residues long. Trimming stripped 4 bases from V and 3 bases from J, with 13 bases between. CDR1 and CDR2 from the germline V gene are DFQATT and SNEGSKA (reference sequence). The CDR3 is CSATDFGDYEQYF. The CDR3 DNA follows: TGCAGTGCTACCGATTTTGGGGACTACGAGCAGTACTTC.

The chain is built from TRBV20-1 and TRBJ2-7; the match to TRBD2 covers 13 bases. V trimming: 4 bases; J trimming: 4 bases; junction bases outside the gene matches: 4. This CDR3 comprises 14 residues. Germline-derived CDR1 and CDR2 are DFQATT and SNEGSKA (reference sequence). The CDR3 here is CSAMGLAGNYEQYF. In DNA form, the CDR3 reads TGCAGTGCTATGGGACTAGCGGGAAATTACGAGCAGTACTTC.

Remarks on this clonotype: This may stem from a read error, because a much larger clone lies one nucleotide away. The rearrangement links TRBV5-1 to TRBJ2-1, with a possible D match to TRBD2 (6 bases). CDR1 and CDR2 from the germline V gene are SGHRS and YFSETQ. Trimming stripped 4 bases from V and 0 bases from J, with 11 bases between. This CDR3 spans 15 amino acids. The CDR3 protein is CASSMSGCSYNEQFF. CDR3 bases: TGCGCCAGCAGCATGAGCGGGTGCTCCTACAATGAGCAGTTCTTC.

This clonotype has ten or more counts. This sequence joins TRBV6-5 and TRBJ1-1; TRBD1 agrees at 7 bases. Germline V gene lookup returns CDR1 MNHEY and CDR2 SVGAGI. V gave up 7 bases and J gave up 4 bases; unmatched junction bases: 3. This CDR3 is built from 12 residues. CDR3: CASKRQGTEAFF. The CDR3 nucleotides read TGTGCCAGCAAGAGACAGGGCACTGAAGCTTTCTTT.

This clonotype was picked up a small number of times. The J gene is TRBJ2-2, the V gene TRBV2; D gene uncertain. CDR3 length equals 12 residues. V shed 8 bases and J shed 3 bases, with 7 bases lying between them. Looked up from germline, CDR1 is SNHLY and CDR2 is FYNNEI. CDR3 DNA: TGTGCCAGCGGATATCACACCGGGGAGCTGTTTTTT. The encoded protein is CASGYHTGELFF. Combining the CDR3 with reference TRBV2 and TRBJ2-2 gives the whole variable domain EPEVTQTPSHQVTQMGQEVILRCVPISNHLYFYWYRQILGQKVEFLVSFYNNEISEKSEIFDDQFSVERPDGSNFTLKIRSTKLEDSAMYFCASGYHTGELFFGEGSRLTVL.

This chain links TRBV7-9 with TRBJ2-1, with unresolved D. There are 16 residues in the CDR3. V shed 2 bases and J shed 1 base, with 12 bases lying between them. CDR1 and CDR2 from the germline V gene are SEHNR and FQNEAQ (reference sequence). In DNA form, the CDR3 reads TGTGCCAGCAGCTTAACCGAAGGTTCGTCCTACAATGAGCAGTTCTTC. This translates into CASSLTEGSSYNEQFF.

This clonotype was recorded many times. V usage is TRBV7-2 and J usage is TRBJ2-2; D is ambiguous. V was cut by 0 bases and J by 6 bases, with 5 bases left in between. CDR1 and CDR2 from the germline V gene are SGHTA and FQGNSA. The CDR3 consists of 13 residues. The CDR3 loop is CASSLAWPGELFF. The CDR3 nucleotides are TGTGCCAGCAGCTTAGCCTGGCCCGGGGAGCTGTTTTTT.